A single sample is the source of the 23 T cell receptor beta chains below, sequenced in a study of blood T cell repertoires in COVID-19. Profiling relied on immunoSEQ multiplex PCR, and the TCRdb table lists in-frame clones only, not all of them. The sample has almost 400,000 clones; more than 75% are singletons. Sequenced: PBMCs or T cells enriched from blood (not recorded which). All receptors come from a woman in her thirties with acute COVID-19.

This clone came up once. The V call is TRBV24-1, the J call TRBJ2-6; D not resolved. From germline, CDR1 is KGHDR and CDR2 SFDVKD. The CDR3 covers 13 residues. V was pared by 9 bases and J by 3 bases, with 8 bases between. The DNA for the CDR3 is TGTGCCACCGCTACGGTTGGGGCCAACGTCCTGACTTTC. Protein sequence: CATATVGANVLTF.

The V and J genes are TRBV5-1 and TRBJ2-1; 14 bases are shared with TRBD2. Unmatched junction bases numbered 11, after V lost 2 bases and J lost 10 bases. CDR1 SGHRS and CDR2 YFSETQ come from the germline V gene. This CDR3 contains 17 residues. The chain's CDR3 is CASSFNPGLAGVWEQFF. For the CDR3, the DNA is TGCGCCAGCAGCTTCAATCCGGGACTAGCGGGGGTTTGGGAGCAGTTCTTC.

This chain joins TRBV7-8 and TRBJ2-3; TRBD2 aligns across 7 bases. V was pared by 5 bases and J by 4 bases, with 15 bases of the junction left unmatched. The CDR3 spans 17 residues. The V gene's germline CDR1 is SGHVS and CDR2 FQNEAQ. CDR3 sequence (DNA): TGTGCCAGCAGCCAGAATCGACTAGCAGGGCTCGCAGATACGCAGTATTTT. It is translated as CASSQNRLAGLADTQYF.

V gene TRBV9 combines with J gene TRBJ2-7; 8 bases agree with TRBD2. The V gene end was trimmed by 0 bases and the J gene end by 2 bases; junction bases not matched to a gene: 4. CDR1 and CDR2 (germline): SGDLS, YYNGEE. There are 15 residues in the CDR3. CDR3 residues: CASSVGAGAAYEQYF. The CDR3 nucleotides read TGTGCCAGCAGCGTAGGAGCGGGGGCCGCCTACGAGCAGTACTTC.

The chain is built from TRBV24-1 and TRBJ2-1; weak D call: TRBD2 (5 bases). There are 18 residues in the CDR3. Germline CDR1 is KGHDR and CDR2 is SFDVKD. V was shortened by 3 bases and J by 3 bases, with 20 bases between the two germline ends. DNA of the CDR3: TGTGCCACCAGTGATCAGGCGGGCCGCCTCGAGAACTACAATGAGCAGTTCTTC. Translated, it gives CATSDQAGRLENYNEQFF.

The chain is built from TRBV7-9 and TRBJ1-4; 12 bases match TRBD1. The junction had 5 bases not matched to a gene; V was cut back by 0 bases and J by 0 bases. The length of the CDR3 is 19 residues. The germline CDR1 and CDR2 sequences are SEHNR and FQNEAQ (reference sequence). The CDR3 reads CASSLAPGQGAATNEKLFF. For the CDR3, the DNA is TGTGCCAGCAGCTTAGCACCGGGACAGGGGGCCGCAACTAATGAAAAACTGTTTTTT.

This rearrangement joins TRBV5-1 to TRBJ2-3, with D perhaps TRBD2 (6 bases). V was clipped by 4 bases and J by 0 bases, with 12 bases between them. Germline V gene sequence: CDR1 SGHRS, CDR2 YFSETQ. The CDR3 length is 15 residues. The CDR3 DNA sequence: TGCGCCAGCAGCCCATGGACTACTAGCACAGATACGCAGTATTTT. It is translated as CASSPWTTSTDTQYF.

The V call is TRBV2, the J call TRBJ2-5; 16 nucleotides agree with TRBD2. The CDR3 length is 16 residues. Germline CDR1 is SNHLY and CDR2 is FYNNEI. J gave up 5 bases and V 6 bases, and 6 bases lay outside the gene matches. The CDR3 loop is CASRIGTSGGVETQYF. The DNA of the CDR3 is TGTGCCAGCAGGATAGGGACTAGCGGGGGGGTGGAGACCCAGTACTTC. Using reference TRBV2 and TRBJ2-5 for the parts outside the CDR3, the full variable domain is EPEVTQTPSHQVTQMGQEVILRCVPISNHLYFYWYRQILGQKVEFLVSFYNNEISEKSEIFDDQFSVERPDGSNFTLKIRSTKLEDSAMYFCASRIGTSGGVETQYFGPGTRLLVL.

The J gene is TRBJ1-4, the V gene TRBV2; 10 bases align to TRBD1. The CDR3 sequence is 15 residues long. The J segment lost 6 bases and the V segment lost 8 bases, leaving 9 bases of the junction unmatched. Germline V CDR1 and CDR2: SNHLY, FYNNEI. In nucleotides, the CDR3 is TGTGCCAGCCGGGACTCCGGGACAGGGGATGAAAAACTGTTTTTT. It translates to CASRDSGTGDEKLFF.

The sample holds a few counts of this clone. J is TRBJ1-5 and V is TRBV7-2; D remains unclear. Germline loops: CDR1 SGHTA, CDR2 FQGNSA. Trimming took 5 bases from V and 0 from J, leaving 14 bases between them. CDR3 length: 16 amino acids. The CDR3 is CASSHSGDPSNQPQHF. The CDR3 DNA sequence: TGTGCCAGCAGCCATTCGGGTGACCCTAGCAATCAGCCCCAGCATTTT.

This chain joins TRBV5-1 and TRBJ2-7; 10 bases are shared with TRBD2. The CDR3 covers 17 residues. After removal of 0 bases from V and 3 bases from J, the junction contained 9 bases not matched to a gene. Germline V CDR1 and CDR2: SGHRS, YFSETQ. The CDR3 is CASSLARTSGQGYEQYF. CDR3 coding DNA: TGCGCCAGCAGCTTGGCCCGGACTAGCGGACAGGGCTACGAGCAGTACTTC.

This clone was seen a few times. Other DNA variants within this sample encode the same CDR3. The chain joins TRBV30 to TRBJ1-5, with D possibly being TRBD1 (5 bases). Trimming cost V 0 bases and J 4 bases, with 7 bases left between them. The CDR3 runs 13 residues. CDR1 is GTSNPN, CDR2 SVGIG, per germline (reference sequence). This chain's CDR3 is CAWSVRGNQPQHF. CDR3 nucleotides: TGTGCCTGGAGTGTTAGGGGAAATCAGCCCCAGCATTTT.

V usage is TRBV19 and J usage is TRBJ1-5; 8 nucleotides match TRBD1. V dropped 1 base and J dropped 6; count of bases not matched to a gene: 8. The CDR3 is 16 residues long. Germline CDR1 reads LNHDA; CDR2 reads SQIVND (reference sequence). The CDR3 DNA follows: TGTGCCAGTAGTATAGTGGCAGGGGGCTATGTTCAGCCCCAGCATTTT. This gives the protein CASSIVAGGYVQPQHF.

V is TRBV9 and J is TRBJ2-1; D perhaps matches TRBD2 (6 bases). The V and J ends lost 0 bases and 8 bases respectively, with 15 bases between them. The CDR3 covers 15 residues. Germline CDR1 is SGDLS and CDR2 is YYNGEE. CDR3 amino acids: CASSVGGSGGDEQFF. The DNA for the CDR3 is TGTGCCAGCAGCGTAGGTGGTAGCGGAGGAGATGAGCAGTTCTTC.

This clone was found many times. The rearrangement joins TRBV5-1 to TRBJ1-1; D is unresolved. Germline V gives CDR1 SGHRS, CDR2 YFSETQ. There are 14 residues in the CDR3. Deletions cut 0 bases from V and 4 bases from J, with 10 bases between. The CDR3 sequence: CASSLGHAGTEAFF. The DNA of the CDR3 is TGCGCCAGCAGCTTGGGACATGCGGGCACTGAAGCTTTCTTT.

The V call is TRBV19, the J call TRBJ1-2; no definite D call. Germline V gene data show CDR1 as LNHDA and CDR2 as SQIVND (reference sequence). V lost 4 bases, J lost 1 base, and 10 bases lay in between. CDR3 length equals 14 residues. The CDR3 nucleotides are TGTGCCAGTAGTACGACACCCATTAACTATGGCTACACCTTC. Translating gives CASSTTPINYGYTF.

The J gene is TRBJ1-3, the V gene TRBV7-2, with D possibly matching TRBD1 (5 bases). The germline gives CDR1 SGHTA, CDR2 FQGNSA. The CDR3 has 14 amino acids. Trimming stripped 3 bases from V and 4 bases from J, with 10 bases between. CDR3 residues: CASSFRVYGNTIYF. CDR3 nucleotide sequence: TGTGCCAGCAGCTTCAGGGTGTACGGAAACACCATATATTTT.

V gene TRBV19 combines with J gene TRBJ2-3, with 7 bases matching TRBD1. The CDR3 is made up of 14 amino acids. Germline lookup yields CDR1 LNHDA and CDR2 SQIVND (reference sequence). V was clipped by 5 bases and J by 3 bases; unmatched bases: 5. The CDR3: CASSRTGATDTQYF. The DNA of the CDR3 is TGTGCCAGTAGTCGAACAGGGGCTACAGATACGCAGTATTTT. Together with reference TRBV19 and TRBJ2-3, the CDR3 gives the full variable domain: DGGITQSPKYLFRKEGQNVTLSCEQNLNHDAMYWYRQDPGQGLRLIYYSQIVNDFQKGDIAEGYSVSREKKESFPLTVTSAQKNPTAFYLCASSRTGATDTQYFGPGTRLTVL.

The gene calls are TRBV5-1 and TRBJ1-2, with 9 bases identical to TRBD1. V was pared by 0 bases and J by 2 bases, with 5 bases of the junction left unmatched. The CDR3 loop spans 16 amino acids. Per the germline V gene, CDR1 is SGHRS and CDR2 is YFSETQ. The CDR3 bases are TGCGCCAGCAGCTTGGGGGCAGGGACAGGGAACTATGGCTACACCTTC. This translates into CASSLGAGTGNYGYTF.

The V and J genes are TRBV9 and TRBJ2-7; TRBD2 is a possible D gene (6 bases). V dropped 2 bases and J dropped 4 bases, with 13 bases sitting between them. CDR3 length: 14 amino acids. Germline lookup yields CDR1 SGDLS and CDR2 YYNGEE. CDR3 residues: CASSVGGGNYEQYF. In DNA, the CDR3 is TGTGCCAGCAGCGTCGGTGGGGGGAATTACGAGCAGTACTTC.

CDR3 region: CASSLSGTGEPQHF. The CDR3, as DNA: TGTGCCAGCAGCCTGTCCGGGACAGGGGAGCCCCAGCATTTT. V is TRBV7-8 and J is TRBJ1-5; 10 bases fit TRBD1. After removal of 5 bases from V and 8 bases from J, the junction contained 6 bases not matched to a gene. The CDR3 runs to 14 residues. Germline V gene data show CDR1 as SGHVS and CDR2 as FQNEAQ.

The chain uses TRBV24-1 and TRBJ1-2; TRBD1 might be the D (6 bases). CDR1 is KGHDR, CDR2 SFDVKD, per germline. The CDR3 consists of 13 residues. Trimming removed 1 base at V and 7 bases at J, with 9 bases between. CDR3 region: CATSDFRGAGYTF. The CDR3 DNA reads as TGTGCCACCAGTGATTTCCGGGGGGCTGGCTACACCTTC.

The J gene is TRBJ1-6, the V gene TRBV5-5; possible D gene TRBD1, 5 bases. Trimming stripped 2 bases from V and 6 bases from J, with 12 bases between. This CDR3 contains 15 residues. CDR1 is SGHKS, CDR2 YYEKEE, per germline (reference sequence). The CDR3 loop reads CASSFIGQGNSPLHF. CDR3 nucleotides: TGTGCCAGCAGCTTTATCGGTCAGGGTAATTCACCCCTCCACTTT. Using reference TRBV5-5 and TRBJ1-6 for the parts outside the CDR3, the full variable domain is DAGVTQSPTHLIKTRGQQVTLRCSPISGHKSVSWYQQVLGQGPQFIFQYYEKEERGRGNFPDRFSARQFPNYSSELNVNALLLGDSALYLCASSFIGQGNSPLHFGNGTRLTVT.